This TCR beta chain is from a study of chronic HIV infection and antiretroviral therapy (dated by TCRdb to the mid-2010s). The CDR3, from cysteine to phenylalanine, totals 16 residues. Only the CDR3 DNA is retained, 48 bases long and in frame from the first base. Sequences SGHTA (CDR1) and FQGNSA (CDR2) are obtained from the germline V gene. Trimming takes 5 bases from V and 4 bases from J, and the germline ends sit 18 bases apart. This clonotype was seen a handful of times. This clone's antigen is unknown. Per-base qualities were not stored, and no clone one base away is much larger. Library construction relied on 5' RACE. The reads were generated on an Illumina MiSeq. TCRdb reworked the public reads: Q25 trimming with fastp, MiXCR clone assembly, productive beta chains retained. One record per CDR3 amino acid sequence lists the most common genes and DNA. The sample records approximately 30,000 distinct CDR3 sequences, 7% to 10% of which are singletons. The ten largest clonotypes hold about 2.5% of the sample.

The chain uses TRBV7-2 and TRBJ1-3; the D gene is perhaps TRBD1, from 5 matching bases. The sequence was collected from an adult who had HIV and had not received antiretroviral therapy, or was an uninfected healthy control (not recorded which). Sequencing was performed on peripheral blood. CDR3 reads: CASSIGAGAMGNTIYF. The bases read TGTGCCAGCAGCATAGGGGCCGGAGCCATGGGAAACACCATATATTTT.